This is a list of T cell receptor beta chains from one sample in a study of CD8+CD57+ T cells in acquired aplastic anemia. Each CDR3 protein gets one entry after TCRdb re-called the reads with MiXCR. The sample includes about 180,000 distinct CDR3 sequences, 45% to 60% of them seen just once. The sequencing input was sorted CD4+, CD8+, or CD8+CD57+ T cells (not recorded which) from PBMCs. The source of these receptors is a human donor with aplastic anemia. Each CDR3 is given with its conserved first and last residue. Fields, in order: V gene, J gene, clone size, D gene, CDR3 DNA, CDR3 protein. A D gene is named only where the DNA matches it firmly. Clone size is given for some rows only: seen once, a few or many times, or a class if the clone is expanded.

V: TRBV7-9; J: TRBJ1-1; size: many; D: NA; DNA: TGTGCCAGCAGCATAATACAGAACACTGAAGCTTTCTTT; CDR3: CASSIIQNTEAFF
V: TRBV19; J: TRBJ2-2; size: NA; D: NA; DNA: TGTGCCAGTAGTATCGGCGGATCGAACACCGGGGAGCTGTTTTTT; CDR3: CASSIGGSNTGELFF
V: TRBV7-2; J: TRBJ2-7; size: few; D: NA; DNA: TGTGCCAGCAGCTTAGCGCTATACGAGCAGTACTTC; CDR3: CASSLALYEQYF
V: TRBV7-9; J: TRBJ1-1; size: NA; D: NA; DNA: TGTGCCAGCAGCTTAGCGGCAGGGAACACTGAAGCTTTCTTT; CDR3: CASSLAAGNTEAFF
V: TRBV12-5; J: TRBJ1-3; size: NA; D: NA; DNA: TGTGCTAGTGGTTTGTTAGCAGGCTCTGGAAACACCATATATTTT; CDR3: CASGLLAGSGNTIYF
V: TRBV10-3; J: TRBJ1-2; size: once; D: NA; DNA: TGTGCCACTGGGGGGGGCACGGGGTATGGCTACACCTTC; CDR3: CATGGGTGYGYTF
V: TRBV7-2; J: TRBJ1-1; size: NA; D: NA; DNA: TGTGCCAGCAGCTTAAACCCTGGCACTGAAGCTTTCTTT; CDR3: CASSLNPGTEAFF
V: TRBV10-3; J: TRBJ2-2; size: NA; D: TRBD1; DNA: TGTGCCATCAGTGAGTCGGCAGGGGGCGTGTCCGGGGAGCTGTTTTTT; CDR3: CAISESAGGVSGELFF
V: TRBV5-1; J: TRBJ2-1; size: NA; D: TRBD2; DNA: TGCGCCAGCAGCTTGGTAACTAGCGGGTACAATGAGCAGTTCTTC; CDR3: CASSLVTSGYNEQFF
V: TRBV29-1; J: TRBJ1-1; size: NA; D: TRBD1; DNA: TGCAGCGGTGGGACAGGGTCCACTGAAGCTTTCTTT; CDR3: CSGGTGSTEAFF
V: TRBV29-1; J: TRBJ1-2; size: few; D: NA; DNA: TGCAGCGTTCAGGGCTCGGGTGGCTACACCTTC; CDR3: CSVQGSGGYTF
V: TRBV27; J: TRBJ2-5; size: NA; D: TRBD2; DNA: TGTGCCAGCAGTTTAGTTCGGGGGGGAGAGACCCAGTACTTC; CDR3: CASSLVRGGETQYF
V: TRBV4-1; J: TRBJ2-3; size: NA; D: NA; DNA: TGCGCCAGCAGCCAGCTAGCTCCCAGCACAGATACGCAGTATTTT; CDR3: CASSQLAPSTDTQYF
V: TRBV7-3; J: TRBJ1-6; size: many; D: NA; DNA: TGTGCCAGCAGCCACGCAGGGCCCTATAATTCACCCCTCCACTTT; CDR3: CASSHAGPYNSPLHF
V: TRBV5-1; J: TRBJ2-3; size: NA; D: NA; DNA: TGCGCCAGCAGCCTGGGGACTCTAGGTGGAGATACGCAGTATTTT; CDR3: CASSLGTLGGDTQYF
V: TRBV7-7; J: TRBJ2-5; size: few; D: TRBD1; DNA: TGTGCTAGCAGCCGCGACAGGGGACAAGAGACCCAGTACTTC; CDR3: CASSRDRGQETQYF
V: TRBV7-7; J: TRBJ2-3; size: NA; D: NA; DNA: TGTGCTAGCAGGTTGGGGGGCACAGATACGCAGTATTTT; CDR3: CASRLGGTDTQYF
V: TRBV25-1; J: TRBJ1-1; size: NA; D: NA; DNA: TGTGCCAGCAGTGAATCTTCTGACTCGTACACTGAAGCTTTCTTT; CDR3: CASSESSDSYTEAFF
V: TRBV6-1; J: TRBJ2-2; size: many; D: TRBD2; DNA: TGTGCCAGCAGCACTGGACTAGTGGGCGGCACCGGGGAGCTGTTTTTT; CDR3: CASSTGLVGGTGELFF
V: TRBV10-3; J: TRBJ1-1; size: few; D: NA; DNA: TGTGCCACGATCGGGACACAGAACACTGAAGCTTTCTTT; CDR3: CATIGTQNTEAFF
V: TRBV10-1; J: TRBJ2-1; size: NA; D: NA; DNA: TGCGCCAGCAGCGTAGGGGGGGGGGGGTTCGGTGAGCAGTTCTTC; CDR3: CASSVGGGGFGEQFF
V: TRBV14; J: TRBJ2-7; size: many; D: NA; DNA: TGTGCCAGCAGCCAGTTCACGGGTCTAATCAGCTCCTACGAGCAGTACTTC; CDR3: CASSQFTGLISSYEQYF
V: TRBV20-1; J: TRBJ2-7; size: once; D: NA; DNA: TGCAGTGCTAGAGGGGTCCCGCCGGGGTACGAGCAGTACTTC; CDR3: CSARGVPPGYEQYF
V: TRBV6-4; J: TRBJ2-7; size: NA; D: NA; DNA: TGTGCCAGCAATACCCATTTCCCCAGGAGGGAGCAGTACTTC; CDR3: CASNTHFPRREQYF
V: TRBV2; J: TRBJ2-5; size: NA; D: TRBD1; DNA: TGTGCCAGCGGGGCCGGGACAGGACAAGAGACCCAGTACTTC; CDR3: CASGAGTGQETQYF
V: TRBV2; J: TRBJ2-2; size: NA; D: TRBD2; DNA: TGTGCCAGCATGATGCTAGCGGAGCACACCGGGGAGCTGTTTTTT; CDR3: CASMMLAEHTGELFF
V: TRBV20-1; J: TRBJ1-2; size: NA; D: NA; DNA: TGCAGTGCTAGAGGGGTCGCTAACTATGGCTACACCTTC; CDR3: CSARGVANYGYTF
V: TRBV5-4; J: TRBJ2-1; size: many; D: NA; DNA: TGTGCCAGCAGCTTGGCCGCGACCTCAGGGGATGTTCTTGCCAATGAGCAGTTCTTC; CDR3: CASSLAATSGDVLANEQFF
V: TRBV5-4; J: TRBJ2-7; size: many; D: TRBD1; DNA: TGTGCCAGCAGCTTGCAAGGGGGCCCCTACGAGCAGTACTTC; CDR3: CASSLQGGPYEQYF
V: TRBV7-6; J: TRBJ1-1; size: NA; D: NA; DNA: TGTGCCAGCAGCCCACGAAGTGGGTTCTCGAACACTGAAGCTTTCTTT; CDR3: CASSPRSGFSNTEAFF
V: TRBV30; J: TRBJ2-1; size: NA; D: NA; DNA: TGTGCCTGGAAGCTAGACCGTTTCATTGAGCAGTTCTTC; CDR3: CAWKLDRFIEQFF
V: TRBV18; J: TRBJ1-6; size: many; D: NA; DNA: TGTGCCAGCTCACCACCGCGCGGGGATAATTCACCCCTCCACTTT; CDR3: CASSPPRGDNSPLHF
V: TRBV20-1; J: TRBJ2-5; size: once; D: NA; DNA: TGCAGTGCTAGAGATGTGGGGGGGGGCCCAGAGACCCAGTACTTC; CDR3: CSARDVGGGPETQYF
V: TRBV29-1; J: TRBJ2-7; size: NA; D: NA; DNA: TGCAGCGTTGCCGCAGGGGCACACGAGCAGTACTTC; CDR3: CSVAAGAHEQYF
V: TRBV19; J: TRBJ2-1; size: NA; D: TRBD2; DNA: TGTGCCAGTAGTTGGATTAGCGGGGGCCTTAGCTCCTACAATGAGCAGTTCTTC; CDR3: CASSWISGGLSSYNEQFF
V: TRBV2; J: TRBJ2-5; size: few; D: TRBD2; DNA: TGTGCCAGCAGTGAAGGCGGGGGTCTTGTGACCCAGTACTTC; CDR3: CASSEGGGLVTQYF
V: TRBV24-1; J: TRBJ2-3; size: NA; D: NA; DNA: TGTGCCACCAGTGATTTCGGCAACACAGATACGCAGTATTTT; CDR3: CATSDFGNTDTQYF
V: TRBV19; J: TRBJ1-5; size: many; D: NA; DNA: TGTGCCAGTAGTATAGATAAGGGGCGTGGCAATCAGCCCCAGCATTTT; CDR3: CASSIDKGRGNQPQHF
V: TRBV19; J: TRBJ1-1; size: NA; D: NA; DNA: TGTGCCAGTAGTATTGGAGGAATAAACACTGAAGCTCTCTTT; CDR3: CASSIGGINTEALF
V: TRBV20-1; J: TRBJ2-7; size: few; D: NA; DNA: TGCAGTGCGCGGAGGGAGCGGAGCTACGAGCAGTACTTC; CDR3: CSARRERSYEQYF
V: TRBV7-3; J: TRBJ2-2; size: NA; D: NA; DNA: TGTGCCAGCAGCCTAACCGGACATAACACCGGGGAGCTGTTTTTT; CDR3: CASSLTGHNTGELFF
V: TRBV24-1; J: TRBJ1-2; size: NA; D: TRBD1; DNA: TGTGCCACCAGTGATTTTACACAGGGGAGCGGCTACACCTTC; CDR3: CATSDFTQGSGYTF
V: TRBV5-4; J: TRBJ1-2; size: once; D: NA; DNA: TGTGCCAGCAGCTCTGGACCGGAATACTATGGCTACACCTTC; CDR3: CASSSGPEYYGYTF
V: TRBV2; J: TRBJ1-2; size: NA; D: NA; DNA: TGTGCCAGCAGCACTGGTCTCTATGGCTACACCTTC; CDR3: CASSTGLYGYTF
V: TRBV2; J: TRBJ1-1; size: NA; D: NA; DNA: TGTGCCAGCACCAGGGAGGTTGGTAGCACTGAAGCTTTCTTT; CDR3: CASTREVGSTEAFF
V: TRBV7-3; J: TRBJ2-6; size: many; D: NA; DNA: TGTGCCAGCAAAACAGGAGGGTTAGGGGCCAACGTCCTGACTTTC; CDR3: CASKTGGLGANVLTF
V: TRBV7-2; J: TRBJ1-5; size: once; D: NA; DNA: TGTGCCAGCAGCTTCCAGGTGCTTAGCAATCAGCCCCAGCATTTT; CDR3: CASSFQVLSNQPQHF
V: TRBV5-1; J: TRBJ1-2; size: many; D: NA; DNA: TGCGCCAGCAGCCGGGACGTCAGCGGGAACTATGGCTACACCTTC; CDR3: CASSRDVSGNYGYTF
V: TRBV12-3/TRBV12-4; J: TRBJ2-2; size: many; D: NA; DNA: TGTGCCAGCAGCACTCGGGGGCGTCTTGACACCGGGGAGCTGTTTTTT; CDR3: CASSTRGRLDTGELFF
V: TRBV25-1; J: TRBJ2-5; size: NA; D: TRBD1; DNA: TGTGCCAGCAGTGAATATAACAGGGGGGTCCAAGAGACCCAGTACTTC; CDR3: CASSEYNRGVQETQYF
V: TRBV7-8; J: TRBJ2-1; size: NA; D: NA; DNA: TGTGCCAGCCGAGGGGCCTATAATGAGCAGTTCTTC; CDR3: CASRGAYNEQFF
V: TRBV25-1; J: TRBJ1-2; size: NA; D: TRBD1; DNA: TGTGCCAGCCGCGGGACAGGGGGCTACACCTTC; CDR3: CASRGTGGYTF
V: TRBV29-1; J: TRBJ1-1; size: few; D: NA; DNA: TGCAGCGTTGGTTTTGGCACTGAAGCTTTCTTT; CDR3: CSVGFGTEAFF
V: TRBV19; J: TRBJ2-2; size: many; D: NA; DNA: TGTGCCAGTAGGAGGACAGCCGCGAACACCGGGGAGCTGTTTTTT; CDR3: CASRRTAANTGELFF
V: TRBV30; J: TRBJ1-2; size: NA; D: NA; DNA: TGTGCCTGGATGGGTCTCTATGGCTACACCTTC; CDR3: CAWMGLYGYTF
V: TRBV6-4; J: TRBJ2-3; size: NA; D: TRBD2; DNA: TGTGCCAGCAGTGACTCGACGGGGGGGCCAGATACGCAGTATTTT; CDR3: CASSDSTGGPDTQYF
V: TRBV12-3/TRBV12-4; J: TRBJ1-1; size: many; D: TRBD1; DNA: TGTGCCAGCAGTCAACGGACAGGCCGAGTCACTGAAGCTTTCTTT; CDR3: CASSQRTGRVTEAFF
V: TRBV6-1; J: TRBJ1-1; size: NA; D: NA; DNA: TGTGCCAGCAGTGAGAAAACGAGGCAAGCTTTCTTT; CDR3: CASSEKTRQAFF
V: TRBV6-4; J: TRBJ2-1; size: few; D: NA; DNA: TGTGCCAGCGCACCGGACGGATCCTACAATGAGCAGTTCTTC; CDR3: CASAPDGSYNEQFF
V: TRBV7-9; J: TRBJ1-1; size: many; D: NA; DNA: TGTGCCAGCAGCCGGAGGGACTACGCGAACACTGAAGCTTTCTTT; CDR3: CASSRRDYANTEAFF